Listed below are T cell receptor beta chains from one sample, sequenced in a study of PD-L1 blockade in urothelial cancer. This table comes from immunoSEQ multiplex PCR, and its TCRdb copy is limited to in-frame clones, with some not included. The data contain 85,000 to 130,000 clones, about nine tenths of them singletons. This specimen consisted of PBMCs, obtained around atezolizumab (anti-PD-L1) treatment. The source of these receptors is a woman aged 80 or over with urothelial cancer. Each CDR3 is given with its conserved first and last residue.

J: TRBJ1-2; V: TRBV2; length: 13; CDR3: CASRGFANYGYTF
J: TRBJ2-3; V: TRBV6-6; length: 15; CDR3: CASSYPAESTDTQYF
J: TRBJ2-1; V: TRBV19; length: 16; CDR3: CATYGGRAIGYNEQFF
J: TRBJ2-1; V: TRBV9; length: 17; CDR3: CASSVSTPGQGYNEQFF
J: TRBJ2-2; V: TRBV27; length: 15; CDR3: CASSSRRGGTGELFF
J: TRBJ1-5; V: TRBV19; length: 16; CDR3: CASSMGTGSFNQPQHF
J: TRBJ2-7; V: TRBV27; length: 16; CDR3: CASSLSPGRVGYEQYF
J: TRBJ2-2; V: TRBV29-1; length: 16; CDR3: CSVEILAGESTGELFF
J: TRBJ1-5; V: TRBV9; length: 15; CDR3: CASSVGGTGDQPQHF
J: TRBJ2-1; V: TRBV9; length: 13; CDR3: CASTVGPSEEQFF
J: TRBJ2-1; V: TRBV7-2; length: 12; CDR3: CATLGRGNEQFF
J: TRBJ1-3; V: TRBV11-2; length: 15; CDR3: CASSLSLGGGNTIYF
J: TRBJ1-1; V: TRBV11-1; length: 14; CDR3: CASSPPSGSTEAFF
J: TRBJ2-5; V: TRBV5-4; length: 19; CDR3: CASSSLAGGGDSGLETQYF
J: TRBJ1-4; V: TRBV10-2; length: 14; CDR3: CASRVLKGGEKLFF
J: TRBJ2-7; V: TRBV7-9; length: 13; CDR3: CASSQGRGYEQYF
J: TRBJ2-4; V: TRBV28; length: 13; CDR3: CASLRTGINIQYF
J: TRBJ1-1; V: TRBV15; length: 17; CDR3: CATSSYGGDRVNTEAFF
J: TRBJ1-5; V: TRBV19; length: 14; CDR3: CASSQTGGDQPQHF
J: TRBJ1-2; V: TRBV28; length: 14; CDR3: CASSTGPGGYGYTF
J: TRBJ2-5; V: TRBV27; length: 16; CDR3: CASTTGTSGLQETQYF
J: TRBJ2-2; V: TRBV6-1; length: 13; CDR3: CASKTSSAGELFF
J: TRBJ2-3; V: TRBV6-5; length: 14; CDR3: CASSYRDTTDTQYF
J: TRBJ2-7; V: TRBV6-1; length: 14; CDR3: CASSAGASSYEQYF
J: TRBJ2-5; V: TRBV6-1; length: 16; CDR3: CASSEAPAAAPETQYF
J: TRBJ1-1; V: TRBV11-2; length: 17; CDR3: CASSSSWGGAGRTEAFF
J: TRBJ1-3; V: TRBV7-3; length: 15; CDR3: CASSLSSVSGNTIYF
J: TRBJ1-4; V: TRBV27; length: 14; CDR3: CASSLWGQEGFLFF